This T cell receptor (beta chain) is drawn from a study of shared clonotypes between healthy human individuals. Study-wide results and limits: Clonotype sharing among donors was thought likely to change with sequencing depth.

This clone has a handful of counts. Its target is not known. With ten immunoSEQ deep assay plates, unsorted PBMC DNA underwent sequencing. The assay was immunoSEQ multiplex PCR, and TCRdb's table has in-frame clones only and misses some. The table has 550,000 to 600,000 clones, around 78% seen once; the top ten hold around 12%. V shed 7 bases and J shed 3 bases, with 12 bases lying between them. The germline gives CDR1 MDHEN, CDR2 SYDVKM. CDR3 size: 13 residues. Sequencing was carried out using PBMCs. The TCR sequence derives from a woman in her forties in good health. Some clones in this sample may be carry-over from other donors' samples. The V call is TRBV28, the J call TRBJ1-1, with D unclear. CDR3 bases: TGTGCCAGCACTGGTCGGTACGACACTGAAGCTTTCTTT. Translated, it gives CASTGRYDTEAFF.